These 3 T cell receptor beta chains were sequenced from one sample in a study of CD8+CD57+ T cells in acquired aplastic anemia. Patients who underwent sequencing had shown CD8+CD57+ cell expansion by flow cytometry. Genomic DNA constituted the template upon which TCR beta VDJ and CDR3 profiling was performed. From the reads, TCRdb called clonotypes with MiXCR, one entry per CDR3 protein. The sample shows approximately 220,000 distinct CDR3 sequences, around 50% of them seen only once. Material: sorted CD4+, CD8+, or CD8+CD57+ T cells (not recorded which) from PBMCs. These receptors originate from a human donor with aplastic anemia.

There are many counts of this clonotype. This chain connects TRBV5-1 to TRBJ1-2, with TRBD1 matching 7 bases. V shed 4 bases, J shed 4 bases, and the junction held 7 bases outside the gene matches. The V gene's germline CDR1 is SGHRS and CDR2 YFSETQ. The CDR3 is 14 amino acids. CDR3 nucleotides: TGCGCCAGCAGCCCCACAGGGGATACCTATGGCTACACCTTC. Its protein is CASSPTGDTYGYTF.

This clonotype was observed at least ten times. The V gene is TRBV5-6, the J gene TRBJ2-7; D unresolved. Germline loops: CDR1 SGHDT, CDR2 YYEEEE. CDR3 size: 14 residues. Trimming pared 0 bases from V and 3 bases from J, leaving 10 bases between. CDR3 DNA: TGTGCCAGCAGCTTGGAAGAGCCCCACTACGAGCAGTACTTC. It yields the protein CASSLEEPHYEQYF.

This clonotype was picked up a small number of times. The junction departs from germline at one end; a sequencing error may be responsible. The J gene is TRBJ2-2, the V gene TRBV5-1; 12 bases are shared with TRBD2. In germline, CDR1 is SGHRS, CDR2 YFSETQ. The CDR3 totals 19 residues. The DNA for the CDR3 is TGCGCCAGCAGCTCTGGGGAGCTAGCGGGGGGGACGAACACCGGGGAGCTGTCTTTT. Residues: CASSSGELAGGTNTGELSF.